This T cell receptor beta chain emerged from a study of T cells after yellow fever vaccination. Study in general: Each low-cell-number fraction was prepared by means of SMART-Seq v4 Ultra Low Input.

MiXCR, applied by TCRdb to the 5' RACE reads, yields one record per CDR3 protein. The profile covers under 550,000 distinct CDR3 sequences, with around a fifth appearing a single time and approximately 16% taken by the ten largest. This clonotype was counted once. Its matching antigen is unknown. Notes on the study in general: Abundant contaminating clonotypes from the bulk population could appear in FACS-sorted repertoires.

The TCR was taken from a man between 18 and 35 years old who received the YFV17D yellow fever vaccine. The source material was PBMCs, sampled less than 25 days after the first yellow fever vaccination.

The CDR3 spells CASVLQVSAGNTIYF. As DNA, the CDR3 is TGTGCCAGCGTATTACAGGTTTCTGCTGGAAACACCATATATTTT. The chain combines TRBV7-2 with TRBJ1-3, with D perhaps matching TRBD1 (5 bases). Germline V gene lookup returns CDR1 SGHTA and CDR2 FQGNSA. This CDR3 region has 15 residues. V lost 8 bases, J lost 2 bases, and 16 bases lay in between.